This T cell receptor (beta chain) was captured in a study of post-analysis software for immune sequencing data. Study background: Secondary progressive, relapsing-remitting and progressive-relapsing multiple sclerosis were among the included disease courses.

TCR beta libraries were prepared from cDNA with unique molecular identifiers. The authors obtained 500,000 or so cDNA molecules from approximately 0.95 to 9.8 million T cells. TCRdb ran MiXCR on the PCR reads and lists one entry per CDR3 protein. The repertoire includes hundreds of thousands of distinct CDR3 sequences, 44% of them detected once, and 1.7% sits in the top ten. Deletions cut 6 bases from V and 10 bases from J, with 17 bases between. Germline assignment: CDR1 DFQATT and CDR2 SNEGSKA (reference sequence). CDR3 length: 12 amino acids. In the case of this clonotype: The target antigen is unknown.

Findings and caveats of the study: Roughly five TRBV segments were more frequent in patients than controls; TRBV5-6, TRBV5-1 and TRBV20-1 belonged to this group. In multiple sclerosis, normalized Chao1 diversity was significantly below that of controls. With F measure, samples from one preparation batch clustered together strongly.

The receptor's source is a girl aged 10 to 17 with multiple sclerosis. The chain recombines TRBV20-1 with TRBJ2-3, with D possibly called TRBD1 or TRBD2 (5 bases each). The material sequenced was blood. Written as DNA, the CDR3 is TGCAGTGCCGGGACGGAGCTTGGTGCGCAGTATTTT. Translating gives CSAGTELGAQYF.